This T cell receptor beta chain was identified in a study of blood T cell repertoires in COVID-19. Background on the study: The cDNA or gDNA used as material had been derived from T cells, B-cell-depleted T cells, or PBMCs.

Sequenced by immunoSEQ multiplex PCR; TCRdb stores in-frame clones only, minus some. The sample consists of about 250,000 clones, about nine tenths of them appearing once. Germline V lookup: CDR1 MNHEY, CDR2 SMNVEV (reference sequence). V dropped 0 bases and J dropped 5 bases, with 10 bases sitting between them. This CDR3 comprises 14 residues. This chain connects TRBV27 to TRBJ1-2; D is unresolved. This receptor was obtained from a woman in her fifties or sixties who had recovered from COVID-19. The sample taken for sequencing was peripheral blood. CDR3 sequence (DNA): TGTGCCAGCAGTTTATCGGGAGTCGGGTATGGCTACACCTTC. Amino acid sequence: CASSLSGVGYGYTF.